The 4 T cell receptor beta chains below were found in one sample sequenced in a study of blood T cell repertoires in COVID-19. TCRdb's table, derived via immunoSEQ multiplex PCR, lists solely in-frame clones and lacks some. The sample shows just under 300,000 clones, around 87% of them seen only once. The sequenced sample consisted of peripheral blood. These TCRs come from a man aged 65 to 85 with acute or convalescent COVID-19.

A few counts support this clone. The J gene is TRBJ2-6, the V gene TRBV7-9; D is possibly TRBD1 (6 bases). This CDR3 comprises 15 residues. V lost 3 bases to trimming and J lost 0 bases, with 6 bases between them. Germline CDR1 SEHNR, CDR2 FQNEAQ (reference sequence). The CDR3 sequence is CASSLDSSGANVLTF. Here the CDR3 DNA reads TGTGCCAGCAGCTTGGACAGCTCTGGGGCCAACGTCCTGACTTTC. Full variable domain (remainder filled in from reference TRBV7-9 and TRBJ2-6): DTGVSQNPRHKITKRGQNVTFRCDPISEHNRLYWYRQTLGQGPEFLTYFQNEAQLEKSRLLSDRFSAERPKGSFSTLEIQRTEQGDSAMYLCASSLDSSGANVLTFGAGSRLTVL.

The V call is TRBV19, the J call TRBJ2-1; TRBD2 matches 9 bases. Germline values: CDR1 LNHDA, CDR2 SQIVND (reference sequence). The CDR3 covers 15 residues. V lost 1 base and J lost 9; bases outside the gene matches: 7. The CDR3: CASSIGGTSIGEQFF. The CDR3 region has the DNA TGTGCCAGTAGTATAGGGGGGACTAGCATCGGTGAGCAGTTCTTC. The full variable domain, its missing parts supplied by reference TRBV19 and TRBJ2-1, is DGGITQSPKYLFRKEGQNVTLSCEQNLNHDAMYWYRQDPGQGLRLIYYSQIVNDFQKGDIAEGYSVSREKKESFPLTVTSAQKNPTAFYLCASSIGGTSIGEQFFGPGTRLTVL.

This chain joins TRBV5-4 and TRBJ1-6, with D uncertain. CDR3 length: 14 residues. Trimming cost V 1 base and J 5 bases, with 7 bases left between them. Per germline, CDR1 SGHNT and CDR2 YYREEE (reference sequence). The CDR3 is CASSLQVDNSPLHF. The DNA for the CDR3 is TGTGCCAGCAGCTTGCAGGTGGATAATTCACCCCTCCACTTT.

The V gene is TRBV5-1, the J gene TRBJ2-5; 11 bases line up with TRBD2. Germline assignment: CDR1 SGHRS and CDR2 YFSETQ. There are 17 residues in the CDR3. V lost 2 bases, J lost 0 bases, and 6 bases stayed unmatched. CDR3 in DNA: TGCGCCAGCAGCTTCGGGCTAGCGGGAGGCGACCAAGAGACCCAGTACTTC. Its protein is CASSFGLAGGDQETQYF.